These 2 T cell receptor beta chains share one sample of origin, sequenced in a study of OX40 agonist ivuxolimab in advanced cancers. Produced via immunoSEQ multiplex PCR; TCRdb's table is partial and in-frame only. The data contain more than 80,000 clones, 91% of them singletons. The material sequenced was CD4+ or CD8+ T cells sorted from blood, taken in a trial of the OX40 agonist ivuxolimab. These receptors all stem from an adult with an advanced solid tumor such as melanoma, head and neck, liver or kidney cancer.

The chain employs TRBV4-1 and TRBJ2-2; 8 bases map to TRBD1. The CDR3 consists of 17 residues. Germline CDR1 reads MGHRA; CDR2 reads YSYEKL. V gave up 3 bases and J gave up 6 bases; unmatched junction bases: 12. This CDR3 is CASSQGQAGPAAGELFF. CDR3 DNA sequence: TGCGCCAGCAGCCAGGGACAGGCCGGGCCAGCGGCCGGGGAGCTGTTTTTT.

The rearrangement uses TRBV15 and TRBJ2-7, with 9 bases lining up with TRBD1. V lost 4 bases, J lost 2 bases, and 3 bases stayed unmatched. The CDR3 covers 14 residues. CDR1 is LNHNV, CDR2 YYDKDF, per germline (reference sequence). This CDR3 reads CATSTDRGTYEQYF. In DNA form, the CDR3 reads TGTGCCACCAGCACGGACAGGGGAACCTACGAGCAGTACTTC.